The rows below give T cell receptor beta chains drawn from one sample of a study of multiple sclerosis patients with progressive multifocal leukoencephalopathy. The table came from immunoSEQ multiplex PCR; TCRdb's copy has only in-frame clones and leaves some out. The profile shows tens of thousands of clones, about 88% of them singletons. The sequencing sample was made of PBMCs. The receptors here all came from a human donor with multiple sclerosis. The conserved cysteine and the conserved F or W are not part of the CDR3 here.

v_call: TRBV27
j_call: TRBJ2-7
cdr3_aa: ASSLTGSYEQY

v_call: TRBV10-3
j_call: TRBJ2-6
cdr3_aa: AISESGANVLT

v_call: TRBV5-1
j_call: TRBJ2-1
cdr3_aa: ASTSAPSGSGNEQF

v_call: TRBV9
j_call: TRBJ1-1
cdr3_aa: ASSVGGKAEAF

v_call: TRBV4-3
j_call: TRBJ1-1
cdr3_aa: ASSPARDRINTEAF

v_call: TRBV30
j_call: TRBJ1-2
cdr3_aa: AWSLGARVGYT

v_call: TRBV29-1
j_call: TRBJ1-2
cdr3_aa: SVEYGTGSYT

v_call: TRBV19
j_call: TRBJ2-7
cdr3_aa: ASSAGYEQY

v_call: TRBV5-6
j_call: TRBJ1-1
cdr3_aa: ASRILTGTYPRAF

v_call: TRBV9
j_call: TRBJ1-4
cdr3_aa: ASSVEGTGVEKLF

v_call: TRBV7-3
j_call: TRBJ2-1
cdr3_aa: ASSSQTVGEQF

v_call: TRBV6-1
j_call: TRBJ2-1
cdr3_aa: ASSEAAGGYNEQF

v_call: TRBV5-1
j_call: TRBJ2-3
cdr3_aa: ASSLGLAASTDTQY

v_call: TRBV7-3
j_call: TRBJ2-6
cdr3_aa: ASSLSGAFISGANVLT

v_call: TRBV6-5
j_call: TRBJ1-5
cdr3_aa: ASRLGQQQPQH

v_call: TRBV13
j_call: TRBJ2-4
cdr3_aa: ASSLLAKNIQY

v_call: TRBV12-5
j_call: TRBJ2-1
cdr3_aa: ASGLVLRYSSYNEQF

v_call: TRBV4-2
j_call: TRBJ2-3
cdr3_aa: ASSQDRRDTRTDTQY

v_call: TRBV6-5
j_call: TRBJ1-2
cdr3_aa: ASSSPGGRGGYT

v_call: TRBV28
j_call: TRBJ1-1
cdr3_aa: ASSLPGQGASTEAF

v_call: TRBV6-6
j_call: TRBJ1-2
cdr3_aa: ASRTDRNYGYT

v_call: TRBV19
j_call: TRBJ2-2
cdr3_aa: ASSDRGGNTGELF

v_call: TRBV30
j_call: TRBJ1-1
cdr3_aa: AWSVRELTEAF

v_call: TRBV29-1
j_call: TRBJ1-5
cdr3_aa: SVVAGVGDQPQH

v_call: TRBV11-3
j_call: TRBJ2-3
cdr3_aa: ASSSGGGTGPRSGTDTQY

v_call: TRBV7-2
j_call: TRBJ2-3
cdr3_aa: ASSLQGTDTQY

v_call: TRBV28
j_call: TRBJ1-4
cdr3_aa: ASSRQEEKLF

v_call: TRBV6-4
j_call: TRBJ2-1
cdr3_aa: ASSVQGNGEQF

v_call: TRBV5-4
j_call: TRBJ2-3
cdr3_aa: ASSLIQGTDTQY

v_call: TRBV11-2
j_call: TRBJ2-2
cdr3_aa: ASSLTRGPGELF

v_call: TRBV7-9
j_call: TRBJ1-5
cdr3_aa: ASSLLMSNQPQH

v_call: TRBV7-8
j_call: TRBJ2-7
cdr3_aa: ASSLLPLRAPTGEQY

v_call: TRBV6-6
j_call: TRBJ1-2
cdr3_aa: ASSSRQGGGSGYT

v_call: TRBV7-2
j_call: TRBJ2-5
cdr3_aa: ASSPVRGGGETQY

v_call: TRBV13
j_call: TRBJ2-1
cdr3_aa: ASSFHSGSSYNEQF

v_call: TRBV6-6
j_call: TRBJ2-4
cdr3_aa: ASSEGAKNIQY